The rows below give T cell receptor beta chains drawn from one sample of a study of tumor-infiltrating lymphocytes in primary liver carcinoma. MiXCR, run by TCRdb on the multiplex PCR reads, gives a single entry per CDR3 protein. The profile shows about 110,000 distinct CDR3 sequences, about four fifths of them singletons. Sequences were obtained from liver tumor tissue from sampling region 3. These receptors originate from a man aged 35-49 years with primary liver carcinoma and hepatitis B virus infection. CDR3s include the opening cysteine and the closing phenylalanine or tryptophan. The order of the fields is clone size, D gene, J gene, V gene, CDR3 DNA, CDR3 protein. D genes are given only for firm matches. Not all rows give a size; the values are once, few, many and, for expanded clones, a class.

>once|-|TRBJ1-2|TRBV10-1
TGCGCCAGTAGTGAGAGGGACTATGGCTACAACTTC
CASSERDYGYNF
>-|-|TRBJ2-5|TRBV4-3
TGCGCCAGTGGCCAAAACTGGGGGGAGGAGATCCAGTACTTC
CASGQNWGEEIQYF
>-|-|TRBJ2-3|TRBV11-1
TGTTCCAGCAGATTGCTGAGGGAGAGCACAGATACGCAGTATTTT
CSSRLLRESTDTQYF
>-|TRBD1|TRBJ2-7|TRBV29-1
TGCAGCGTACGAGTTACAGGGGGCGACGGCGAGCAGTACTTC
CSVRVTGGDGEQYF
>-|TRBD1|TRBJ2-5|TRBV6-5
TGTGTCAGCAGCCACGCAGGGGGCAAGGAGACCCAGTACTTC
CVSSHAGGKETQYF
>many|-|TRBJ1-5|TRBV10-3
TGTGCCATCAGTGAAGGTCAGGGCAGAGGGCGGCCCCAGCATTTT
CAISEGQGRGRPQHF
>-|-|TRBJ2-1|TRBV29-1
TGCAGCGGGAGGGGAGTACCCCACAATGAGCAGTTCTTC
CSGRGVPHNEQFF
>-|-|TRBJ2-5|TRBV11-2
TGCGTCAGCAGCCCCGTCGGGCTAGTCCCAGAGACCCGGTACTTC
CVSSPVGLVPETRYF
>-|-|TRBJ2-3|TRBV5-5
TGTGCCAGCAGCTTGATACGGGGGGGGACAGATACGCATTGTTTT
CASSLIRGGTDTHCF
>-|-|TRBJ2-7|TRBV11-3
TGTGCCAGCAGCTTGCAGGTTACCTCTACCTACGAGCAGTATTTC
CASSLQVTSTYEQYF
>once|-|TRBJ2-3|TRBV28
TGTGCCACCACCTCGACGGTCTTGGGGACGCAGTATTTT
CATTSTVLGTQYF
>-|TRBD1|TRBJ2-1|TRBV29-1
TGTAACGTCCAACAGGGGCCCTACAATGAGCAGTTCTTC
CNVQQGPYNEQFF
>-|TRBD2|TRBJ2-7|TRBV5-6
TGTGCCAGCAGCCCCTGGACTGGCGGGAGGGTCAACGAGCAGTACTTC
CASSPWTGGRVNEQYF
>-|TRBD1|TRBJ2-7|TRBV6-2/TRBV6-3
TGTGCTAGTAGCCTCCGGGACAGGGTCCACGAGCAGTACTTC
CASSLRDRVHEQYF
>-|TRBD2|TRBJ2-6|TRBV7-8
TGTGCTAGCGGCTTAGACGGGAGGGTGGCTGGGGCCAACGTCCTGACTTTC
CASGLDGRVAGANVLTF
>-|-|TRBJ2-6|TRBV12-3/TRBV12-4
TGTGCCAGCACCATCTCTGGGGTCAACGTCCTGACATTC
CASTISGVNVLTF
>-|TRBD2|TRBJ2-1|TRBV12-3/TRBV12-4
TGTACCAGCAGTCTGAGGGAGGGGCGCTCCTACAATGAGCAGTTCTTC
CTSSLREGRSYNEQFF
>-|TRBD2|TRBJ2-2|TRBV7-8
TGTGCCAGCAGCTTAGTACAGCAGAACAGCGGGGAGCTGCTTTTT
CASSLVQQNSGELLF
>-|-|TRBJ1-1|TRBV12-3/TRBV12-4
TGTACCAGCAGTTTAGGACAGCTGTTGAATACTGAAGCTTTCTTT
CTSSLGQLLNTEAFF
>-|-|TRBJ2-1|TRBV30
TGTGCCTGGAGTCCCCTCATTGAGCAGTTCTTC
CAWSPLIEQFF
>once|-|TRBJ2-2|TRBV4-2
TGTGCCAGCAGCCTGGAACGTTCCACCCGGGAGCTGTTTTTT
CASSLERSTRELFF
>once|TRBD1|TRBJ1-2|TRBV7-9
TGTGCCAGCATATGGGACAGGGAGTTTCATGACTACACCTTC
CASIWDREFHDYTF
>once|-|TRBJ2-6|TRBV11-2
TGTACCACCCAGCGACCGCGCTCTGGGGCCAACGTCCTGAATTTC
CTTQRPRSGANVLNF
>-|-|TRBJ1-1|TRBV29-1
TGCAGCGTGGGCCCGGAATGGGGAACGAACACTGAAGCTTTCTTT
CSVGPEWGTNTEAFF
>-|-|TRBJ1-5|TRBV12-3/TRBV12-4
TGTGCCAGCAGGAACAGCTTCAATCAGCCCCAGCTTTTT
CASRNSFNQPQLF
>-|-|TRBJ2-4|TRBV11-2
TGTGCCAGCAGCTTAGATAGAGCAGGTATAGCCAAAAACACTCAGTACTTC
CASSLDRAGIAKNTQYF
>-|-|TRBJ1-2|TRBV11-2
TGTGCCAGCAATTCTAACCCTGGGGAAGGCTACACCTTC
CASNSNPGEGYTF
>many|-|TRBJ2-5|TRBV13
TGTGCCAGCAGCACGACCTATACGGAGACCCAGTACTTC
CASSTTYTETQYF
>-|-|TRBJ2-7|TRBV28
TGTGGCAGCAGTTTAGGGACTGGCGGCGAGCAGTACTTC
CGSSLGTGGEQYF
>-|-|TRBJ1-6|TRBV11-1
TGTGGCAACAGCCGGACACTGGTTTCATCACTCCACTTT
CGNSRTLVSSLHF
>few|TRBD1|TRBJ2-7|TRBV30
TGTGTCTGGAGTAATACCGGGACAGAGGACGAGCAGTACTTC
CVWSNTGTEDEQYF
>-|-|TRBJ1-1|TRBV12-3/TRBV12-4
TGTGCCAGCAGCTTTTCCGATGCAAACACTGAAGCTGTCTTT
CASSFSDANTEAVF
>-|TRBD2|TRBJ2-3|TRBV6-5
TGTGCCAGAAGACGATGGGGGGGTAGCGGGACTAGCACAGATAAGCAGTATTTT
CARRRWGGSGTSTDKQYF
>-|-|TRBJ1-5|TRBV6-2/TRBV6-3
TGTGTCAGCAGTCATACATGCCAGCCAGTGAATCAGCCCCAGCATTTT
CVSSHTCQPVNQPQHF
>-|-|TRBJ1-5|TRBV11-2
TGTGCCAGCAGCTTAGTAGGGGTAACAGGGATTAATCGGCCCCAGCATTTT
CASSLVGVTGINRPQHF
>-|TRBD2|TRBJ2-3|TRBV29-1
TGCAGCGCTGAGGGTAGCGGGAGTGCATATACGCATTATTTT
CSAEGSGSAYTHYF
>-|TRBD1|TRBJ1-1|TRBV6-6
TGTGCCAGCAGTAGGACAGGGGTATGGACTGAAGCTTTCTTT
CASSRTGVWTEAFF
>-|-|TRBJ2-4|TRBV10-3
TGCGCAATCAGTGCCAACTGGAAAGCCAAAAACATTCAGTACTTC
CAISANWKAKNIQYF
>-|-|TRBJ2-3|TRBV11-1
TGTGCCAGCAGCTCTGGGGGAAGATCAGTTGGAGCCCGCACAGATACACAGTATTTT
CASSSGGRSVGARTDTQYF
>few|TRBD2|TRBJ2-4|TRBV3-1
TGTGCCAGCAGCCGAGGACTAGCGGGAGGGCCCGACATTCAGTACTTC
CASSRGLAGGPDIQYF
>many|-|TRBJ1-5|TRBV5-6
TGTGCCAGCAGCACAACAGGGTTTAATCAGCCCCAGCATTTT
CASSTTGFNQPQHF
>once|-|TRBJ2-7|TRBV4-2
TGTGCCAGCAGCCAAGAAAATACCGGCAGGAAGCAGTTCTTT
CASSQENTGRKQFF
>-|-|TRBJ1-1|TRBV11-2
TGTGCCAGCAGCTCAGGTCTGAACTCTGAAGCTTTCTTT
CASSSGLNSEAFF
>once|-|TRBJ2-1|TRBV28
TGTGCCAGCAGCCCGGGACTCCGATTTAATGAGCAGTTCTTC
CASSPGLRFNEQFF
>-|TRBD1|TRBJ1-6|TRBV4-3
TGCGCCAGCAACTCCTGGGTCAGGGGGAGGAATTCACCCCTCCACTTT
CASNSWVRGRNSPLHF
>few|-|TRBJ2-6|TRBV29-1
TGCAACGTTGCCCCCTCTGGGGCCAACGTCCTTACTTTC
CNVAPSGANVLTF
>-|TRBD1|TRBJ1-1|TRBV12-3/TRBV12-4
TGTGCCAGCAGTTACCGGACAGGGGGCAGAACTGAAACTTTCTTT
CASSYRTGGRTETFF
>-|TRBD2|TRBJ2-5|TRBV5-1
TGCGCCAGCGGCTCCTACGGACTAGCGGGAGAACAAGGGACCCAGTACTTC
CASGSYGLAGEQGTQYF
>-|TRBD1|TRBJ2-7|TRBV12-3/TRBV12-4
TGTGACAGCAGGCAAGGACAGGGGGCCTATGAGCAGTACTTC
CDSRQGQGAYEQYF
>-|-|TRBJ1-6|TRBV6-6
TGTGACAGCAGACCCTCGCAGGGTGTTGATTCACCCCTCCACTTT
CDSRPSQGVDSPLHF
>-|-|TRBJ2-2|TRBV4-1
TGCGCCAGCAGCGGGTGGGGAAATGCCGAGGAGCTGTTTTTT
CASSGWGNAEELFF